What follows is one T cell receptor (beta chain) and its context. Its matching antigen is unknown. The assay was immunoSEQ multiplex PCR, and TCRdb's table has in-frame clones only and misses some. The sample holds 150,000 or so clones, under 95% seen once. This sample is part of a study of T cell responses to AZD1222 COVID-19 vaccine. The overall study: Samples with a second dose at about 4 or about 12 weeks were pooled together. Study observations and caveats: Spike-specific TCR breadth and depth both grew after two AZD1222 doses. Repertoires were obtained only post-peak T cell response. Only 5 to 7 individuals given AZD1222 were seropositive at baseline.

The germline V gene encodes CDR1 MNHEY and CDR2 SVGEGT. The CDR3 length is 15 residues. The trim removed 0 bases at V and 1 base at J, leaving 1 base unmatched. The input for sequencing was peripheral blood, taken on day 0 of AZD1222 vaccination. The chain has TRBV6-2 or TRBV6-3 and TRBJ1-1; 8 bases align to TRBD1. This receptor was taken from an adult in good health. The CDR3: CASSYSGTGNTEAFF. In DNA form, the CDR3 reads TGTGCCAGCAGTTACTCAGGGACAGGGAACACTGAAGCTTTCTTT.